The text below deals with one T cell receptor beta chain. The antigen remains undetermined. Clones were read by immunoSEQ multiplex PCR, and TCRdb kept only the in-frame ones, dropping some. The sample shows about 28,000 clones, approximately 90% of them seen only once. Germline CDR1 is MNHEY and CDR2 is SVGAGI. The CDR3 extends over 15 amino acids. V was trimmed by 2 bases and J by 0 bases, leaving 8 bases between them. This sample was included in a study of PD-1 blockade in classical Hodgkin lymphoma. The sample's time point: newly diagnosed, previously untreated cHL patient sample. Newly diagnosed classical Hodgkin lymphoma PBMCs, still untreated, provided the comparison samples. Study-wide results and limits: Healthy donors were reported to have higher baseline TCR diversity than newly diagnosed patients.

This sequence joins TRBV6-5 and TRBJ1-5; no clear D. This TCR derives from a human donor with classical Hodgkin lymphoma. The sequencing sample was made of peripheral blood mononuclear cells (PBMCs). This chain's CDR3 is CASSYVDFSNQPQHF. In DNA, the CDR3 is TGTGCCAGCAGTTACGTGGACTTTAGCAATCAGCCCCAGCATTTT.